Sequencing of this T cell receptor beta chain was carried out in a study of control samples from healthy donors and cancer patients. TCRdb keeps only in-frame clones here, not all; method: immunoSEQ multiplex PCR. The repertoire includes roughly 170,000 clones, over 85% of them detected once, and about 4% sits in the top ten. Sequenced sample: blood. The source of this sequence is a woman aged 60-70 years in good health.

The CDR3 nucleotides read TGCGCCAGCAGCCCCGACAGGTTTAGCAATCAGCCCCAGCATTTT. Encoded protein: CASSPDRFSNQPQHF. V and J are TRBV4-3 and TRBJ1-5, with D possibly being TRBD1 (6 bases). CDR1 is LGHNA and CDR2 is YSLEER in the germline V gene. There are 15 residues in the CDR3. V dropped 4 bases and J dropped 0 bases, with 10 bases sitting between them.